This note documents a single T cell receptor (beta chain) sequence. Data came from immunoSEQ multiplex PCR; TCRdb stores just in-frame clones and leaves some out. The sample lists about 7,000 clones; roughly 78% were seen once. Germline V gene sequence: CDR1 LGHNA, CDR2 YNFKEQ. Trimming pared 0 bases from V and 0 bases from J, leaving 12 bases between. The CDR3 is 18 residues long. Patients had HPV-negative, locally advanced oral cavity squamous cell carcinoma. This sample was included in a study of neoadjuvant anti-PD-1 for oral cavity cancer. Across the study: Non-progressing patients received a fourth nivolumab dose near day 43, then surgery on days 50-56.

The TCR was taken from a person between 35 and 79 years old with oral cavity squamous cell carcinoma. The chain has TRBV4-2 and TRBJ1-6, with D hard to call. The sample in question was PBMCs, obtained before nivolumab (anti-PD-1) treatment. In nucleotides, the CDR3 is TGTGCCAGCAGCCAAGATCTGGACGGAAGCTCCTATAATTCACCCCTCCACTTT. Amino acids: CASSQDLDGSSYNSPLHF.